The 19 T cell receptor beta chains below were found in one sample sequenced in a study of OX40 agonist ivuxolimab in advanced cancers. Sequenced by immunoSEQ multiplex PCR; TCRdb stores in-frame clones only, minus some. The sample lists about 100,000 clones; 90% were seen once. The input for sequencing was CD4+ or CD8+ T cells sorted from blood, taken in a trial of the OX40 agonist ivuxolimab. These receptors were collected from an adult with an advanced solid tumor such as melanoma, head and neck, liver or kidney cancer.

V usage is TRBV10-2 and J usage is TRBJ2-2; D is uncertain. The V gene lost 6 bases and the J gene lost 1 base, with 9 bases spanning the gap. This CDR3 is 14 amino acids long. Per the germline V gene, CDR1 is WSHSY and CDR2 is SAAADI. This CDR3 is CASSNYMNTGELFF. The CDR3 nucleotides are TGCGCCAGCAGCAACTACATGAACACCGGGGAGCTGTTTTTT.

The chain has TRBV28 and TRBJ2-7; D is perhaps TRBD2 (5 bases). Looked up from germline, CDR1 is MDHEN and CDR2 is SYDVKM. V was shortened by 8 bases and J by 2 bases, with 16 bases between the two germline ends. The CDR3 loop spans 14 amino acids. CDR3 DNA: TGTGCCAGCCGTGGAGCTAGCCGGCCCTACGAGCAGTACTTC. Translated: CASRGASRPYEQYF.

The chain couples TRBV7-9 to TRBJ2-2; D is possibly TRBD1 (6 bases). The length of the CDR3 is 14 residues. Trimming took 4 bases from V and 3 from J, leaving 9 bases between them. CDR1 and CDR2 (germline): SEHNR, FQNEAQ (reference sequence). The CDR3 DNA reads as TGTGCCAGCAGCTCTGGACAGTACACCGGGGAGCTGTTTTTT. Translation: CASSSGQYTGELFF.

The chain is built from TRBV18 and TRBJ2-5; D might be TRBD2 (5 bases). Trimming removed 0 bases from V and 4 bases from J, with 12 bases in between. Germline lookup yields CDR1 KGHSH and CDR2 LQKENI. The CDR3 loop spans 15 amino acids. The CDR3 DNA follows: TGTGCCAGCTCACCACCGGGCGGGCAAGGAGAGACCCAGTACTTC. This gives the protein CASSPPGGQGETQYF.

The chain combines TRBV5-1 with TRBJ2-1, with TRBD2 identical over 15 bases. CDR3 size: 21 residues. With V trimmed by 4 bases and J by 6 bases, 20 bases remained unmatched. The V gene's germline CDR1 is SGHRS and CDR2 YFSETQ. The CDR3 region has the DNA TGCGCCAGCAGCCCGGGACTGATAGGACTAGCGGGAGGGTTTAAGCGCAATGAGCAGTTCTTC. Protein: CASSPGLIGLAGGFKRNEQFF.

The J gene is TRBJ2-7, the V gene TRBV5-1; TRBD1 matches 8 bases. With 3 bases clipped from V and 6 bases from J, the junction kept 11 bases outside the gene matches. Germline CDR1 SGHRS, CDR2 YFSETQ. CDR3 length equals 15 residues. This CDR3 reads CASSYGTGTPSEQYF. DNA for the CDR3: TGCGCCAGCAGCTATGGGACAGGAACCCCGAGCGAGCAGTACTTC.

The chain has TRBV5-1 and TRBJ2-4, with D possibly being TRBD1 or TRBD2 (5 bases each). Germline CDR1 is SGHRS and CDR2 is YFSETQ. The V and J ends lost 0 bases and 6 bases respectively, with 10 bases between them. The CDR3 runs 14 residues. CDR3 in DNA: TGCGCCAGCAGCTTGGTCGCAGGGACAAACATTCAGTACTTC. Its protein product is CASSLVAGTNIQYF.

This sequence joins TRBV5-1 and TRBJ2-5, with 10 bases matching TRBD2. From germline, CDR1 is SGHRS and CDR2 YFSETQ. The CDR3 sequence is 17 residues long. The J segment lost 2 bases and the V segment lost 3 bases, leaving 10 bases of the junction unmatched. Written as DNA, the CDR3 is TGCGCCAGCAGCTCCCCTACCGGACTAGCGGAACAAGAGACCCAGTACTTC. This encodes CASSSPTGLAEQETQYF.

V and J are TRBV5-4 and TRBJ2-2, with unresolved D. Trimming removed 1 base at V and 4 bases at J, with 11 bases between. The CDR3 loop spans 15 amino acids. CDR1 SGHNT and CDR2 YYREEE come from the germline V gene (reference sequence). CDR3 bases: TGTGCCAGCAGCTTGTCTGTGGGGTCCACCGGGGAGCTGTTTTTT. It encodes CASSLSVGSTGELFF. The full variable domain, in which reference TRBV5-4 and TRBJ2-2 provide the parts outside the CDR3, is ETGVTQSPTHLIKTRGQQVTLRCSSQSGHNTVSWYQQALGQGPQFIFQYYREEENGRGNFPPRFSGLQFPNYSSELNVNALELDDSALYLCASSLSVGSTGELFFGEGSRLTVL.

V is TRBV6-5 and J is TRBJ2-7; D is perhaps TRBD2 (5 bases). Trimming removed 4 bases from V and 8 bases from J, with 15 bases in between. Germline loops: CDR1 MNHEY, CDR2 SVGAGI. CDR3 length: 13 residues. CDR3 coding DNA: TGTGCCAGCAGTTTCGCCCTTAGGGAGAAGCAGTACTTC. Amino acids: CASSFALREKQYF.

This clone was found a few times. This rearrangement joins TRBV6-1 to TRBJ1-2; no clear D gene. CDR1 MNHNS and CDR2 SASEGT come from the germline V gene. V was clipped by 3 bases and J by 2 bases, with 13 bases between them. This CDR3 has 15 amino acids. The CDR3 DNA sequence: TGTGCCAGCAGTGAGTTCCGGGATTCGAACTATGGCTACACCTTC. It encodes CASSEFRDSNYGYTF.

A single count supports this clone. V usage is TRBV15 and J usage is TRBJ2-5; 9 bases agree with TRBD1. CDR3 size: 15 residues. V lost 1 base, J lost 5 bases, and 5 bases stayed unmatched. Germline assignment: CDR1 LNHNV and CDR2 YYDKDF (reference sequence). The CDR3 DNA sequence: TGTGCCACCAGCAGAGCTACAGGGGGCTTTGAGACCCAGTACTTC. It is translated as CATSRATGGFETQYF.

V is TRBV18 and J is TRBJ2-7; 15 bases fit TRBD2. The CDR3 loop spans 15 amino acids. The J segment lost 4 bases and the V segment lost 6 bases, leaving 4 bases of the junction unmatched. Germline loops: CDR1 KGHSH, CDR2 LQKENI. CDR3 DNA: TGTGCCAGCTCCCCAGGGACTAGCGGGAGGTACGAGCAGTACTTC. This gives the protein CASSPGTSGRYEQYF.

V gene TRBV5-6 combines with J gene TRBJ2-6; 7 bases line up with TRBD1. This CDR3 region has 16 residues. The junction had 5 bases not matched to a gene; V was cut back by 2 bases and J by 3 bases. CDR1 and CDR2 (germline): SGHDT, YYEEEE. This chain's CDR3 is CASSLQGKYGANVLTF. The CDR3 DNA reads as TGTGCCAGCAGCTTACAGGGGAAATATGGGGCCAACGTCCTGACTTTC.

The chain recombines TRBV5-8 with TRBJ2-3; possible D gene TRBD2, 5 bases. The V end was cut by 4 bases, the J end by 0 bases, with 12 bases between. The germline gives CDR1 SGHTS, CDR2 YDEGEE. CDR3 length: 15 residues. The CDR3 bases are TGTGCCAGCAGCCGGGATTCTGCTAGCACAGATACGCAGTATTTT. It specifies CASSRDSASTDTQYF. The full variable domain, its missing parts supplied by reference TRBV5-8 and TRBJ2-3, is EAGVTQSPTHLIKTRGQQATLRCSPISGHTSVYWYQQALGLGLQFLLWYDEGEERNRGNFPPRFSGRQFPNYSSELNVNALELEDSALYLCASSRDSASTDTQYFGPGTRLTVL.

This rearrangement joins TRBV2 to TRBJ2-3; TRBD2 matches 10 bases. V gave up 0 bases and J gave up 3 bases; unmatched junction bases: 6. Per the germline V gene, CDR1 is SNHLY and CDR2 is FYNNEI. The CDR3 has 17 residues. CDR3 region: CASSEASLAGVTDTQYF. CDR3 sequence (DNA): TGTGCCAGCAGTGAAGCGTCCCTAGCGGGAGTGACAGATACGCAGTATTTT.

In DNA, the CDR3 is TGTGCCAGCTCACTAGACCTGGGCAGACAAGAGACCCAGTACTTC. This gives the protein CASSLDLGRQETQYF. The chain has TRBV18 and TRBJ2-5; the D is unclear. Trimming shortened V by 4 bases and J by 2 bases, and 14 bases separated the two germline ends. Germline V lookup: CDR1 KGHSH, CDR2 LQKENI. This CDR3 has 15 residues.

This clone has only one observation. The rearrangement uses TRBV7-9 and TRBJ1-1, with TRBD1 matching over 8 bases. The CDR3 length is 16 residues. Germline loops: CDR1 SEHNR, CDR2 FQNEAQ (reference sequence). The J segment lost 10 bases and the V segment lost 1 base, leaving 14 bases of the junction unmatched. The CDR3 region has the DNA TGTGCCAGCAGCTTAGGAGTCCGTCAGGGGGCGGGAGGAGCTTTCTTT. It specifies CASSLGVRQGAGGAFF.

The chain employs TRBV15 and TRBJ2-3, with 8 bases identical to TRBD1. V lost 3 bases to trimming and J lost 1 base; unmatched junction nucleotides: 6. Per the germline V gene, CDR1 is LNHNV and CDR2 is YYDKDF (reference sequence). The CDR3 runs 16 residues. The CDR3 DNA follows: TGTGCCACCAGCAGTTTGACAGGGGATGGCACAGATACGCAGTATTTT. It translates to CATSSLTGDGTDTQYF.